This note documents a single T cell receptor (beta chain) sequence. The data belong to a study of blood T cell repertoires in COVID-19. For the study at large: Resolution of symptoms, clearance, or two negative PCRs was present in recovered Cohort 3 donors. Sources were T cells, B-cell-depleted T cells, or PBMCs; the material itself was cDNA or gDNA.

Ages ranged from about 18 to 90 years, with residence in approximately 23 US areas. Some clones are missing from TCRdb's copy, which holds only in-frame ones; the method was immunoSEQ multiplex PCR. Found here are a few hundred thousand clones, around 87% of them singletons; the top ten hold 1.5% to 2%. The source is a man in his forties or fifties in a cohort exposed to, infected with or recovered from COVID-19 (not recorded which). Sequencing was done on a sample of PBMCs or T cells enriched from blood (not recorded which).

The CDR3 coding sequence is TGTGCCAGCCACCGGGATCAGGCTGAAAAACTGTTTTTT. Its translation is CASHRDQAEKLFF. V is TRBV18 and J is TRBJ1-4, with no clear D. The CDR3 consists of 13 residues. The germline V gene encodes CDR1 KGHSH and CDR2 LQKENI. Trimming removed 8 bases from V and 7 bases from J, with 14 bases in between.